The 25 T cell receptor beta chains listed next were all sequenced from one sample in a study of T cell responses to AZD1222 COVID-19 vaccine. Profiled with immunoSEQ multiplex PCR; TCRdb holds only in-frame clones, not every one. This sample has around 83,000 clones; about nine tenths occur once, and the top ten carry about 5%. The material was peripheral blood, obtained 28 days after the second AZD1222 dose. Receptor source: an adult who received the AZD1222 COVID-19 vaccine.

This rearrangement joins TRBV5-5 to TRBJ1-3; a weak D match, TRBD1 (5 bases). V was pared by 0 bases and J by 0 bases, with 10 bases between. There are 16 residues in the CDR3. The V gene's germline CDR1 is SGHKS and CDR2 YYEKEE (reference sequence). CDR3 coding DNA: TGTGCCAGCAGCTTGGCCCGGGGGTCCTCTGGAAACACCATATATTTT. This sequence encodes CASSLARGSSGNTIYF.

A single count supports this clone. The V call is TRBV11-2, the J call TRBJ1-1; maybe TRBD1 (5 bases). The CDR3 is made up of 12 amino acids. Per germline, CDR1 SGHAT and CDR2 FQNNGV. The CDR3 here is CGEDRGGSEAFF. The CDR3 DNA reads TGTGGCGAGGATAGGGGTGGGTCTGAAGCTTTCTTT.

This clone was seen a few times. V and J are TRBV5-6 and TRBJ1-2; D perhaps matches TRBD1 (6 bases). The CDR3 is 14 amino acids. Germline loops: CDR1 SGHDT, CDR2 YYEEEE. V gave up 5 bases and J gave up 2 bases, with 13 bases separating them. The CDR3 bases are TGTGCCAGCAGGCAGGGGCACAGAAACTATGGCTACACCTTC. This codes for CASRQGHRNYGYTF.

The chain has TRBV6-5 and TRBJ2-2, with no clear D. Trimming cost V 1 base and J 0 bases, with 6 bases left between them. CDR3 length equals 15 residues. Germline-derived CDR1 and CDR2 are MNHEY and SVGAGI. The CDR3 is CASSYLGSNTGELFF. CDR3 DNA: TGTGCCAGCAGTTACTTGGGGTCGAACACCGGGGAGCTGTTTTTT.

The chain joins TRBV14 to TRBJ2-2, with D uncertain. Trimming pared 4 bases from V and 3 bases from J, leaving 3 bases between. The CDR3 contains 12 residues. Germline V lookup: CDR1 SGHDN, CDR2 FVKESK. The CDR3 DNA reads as TGTGCCAGCAGCCGAGACACCGGGGAGCTGTTTTTT. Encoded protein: CASSRDTGELFF.

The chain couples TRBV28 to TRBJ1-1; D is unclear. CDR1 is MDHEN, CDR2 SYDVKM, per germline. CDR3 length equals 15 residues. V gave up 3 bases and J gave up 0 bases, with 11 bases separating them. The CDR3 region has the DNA TGTGCCAGCAGTTTGCGGAGGGCCCTGAACACTGAAGCTTTCTTT. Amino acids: CASSLRRALNTEAFF.

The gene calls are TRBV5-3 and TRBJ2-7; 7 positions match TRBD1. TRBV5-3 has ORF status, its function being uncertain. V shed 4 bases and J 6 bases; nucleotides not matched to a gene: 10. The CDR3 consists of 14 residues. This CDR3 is CARSPIDRVSEQYF. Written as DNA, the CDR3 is TGTGCCAGAAGCCCCATAGACAGGGTGAGCGAGCAGTACTTC.

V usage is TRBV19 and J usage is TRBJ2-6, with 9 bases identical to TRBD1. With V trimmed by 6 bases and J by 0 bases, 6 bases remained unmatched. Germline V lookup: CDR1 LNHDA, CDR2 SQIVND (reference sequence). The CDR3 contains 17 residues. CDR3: CASSLQGAHSGANVLTF. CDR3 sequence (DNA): TGTGCCAGTAGCTTACAGGGGGCACACTCTGGGGCCAACGTCCTGACTTTC. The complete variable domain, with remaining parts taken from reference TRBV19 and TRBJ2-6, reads DGGITQSPKYLFRKEGQNVTLSCEQNLNHDAMYWYRQDPGQGLRLIYYSQIVNDFQKGDIAEGYSVSREKKESFPLTVTSAQKNPTAFYLCASSLQGAHSGANVLTFGAGSRLTVL.

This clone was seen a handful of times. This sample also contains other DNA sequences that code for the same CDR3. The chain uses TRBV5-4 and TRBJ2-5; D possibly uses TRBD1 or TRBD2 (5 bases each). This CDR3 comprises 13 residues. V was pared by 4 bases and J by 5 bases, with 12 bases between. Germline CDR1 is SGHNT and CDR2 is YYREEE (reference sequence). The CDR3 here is CASSRTGGETQYF. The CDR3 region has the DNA TGTGCCAGCAGCCGAACAGGAGGTGAGACCCAGTACTTC.

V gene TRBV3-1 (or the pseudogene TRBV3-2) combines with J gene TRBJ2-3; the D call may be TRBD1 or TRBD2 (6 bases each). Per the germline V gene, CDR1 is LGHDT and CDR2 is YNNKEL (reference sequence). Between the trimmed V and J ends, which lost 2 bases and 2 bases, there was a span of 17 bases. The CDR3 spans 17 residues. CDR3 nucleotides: TGTGCCAGCAGCCAAATGGACCCCCGGGGGCCCACAGATACGCAGTATTTT. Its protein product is CASSQMDPRGPTDTQYF.

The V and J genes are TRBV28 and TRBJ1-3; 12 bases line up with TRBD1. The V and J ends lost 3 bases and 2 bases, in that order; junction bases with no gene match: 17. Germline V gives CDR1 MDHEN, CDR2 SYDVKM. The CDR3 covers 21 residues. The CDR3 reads CASSFPLGTGGVSGPGNTIYF. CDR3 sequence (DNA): TGTGCCAGCAGTTTCCCCCTCGGGACAGGGGGCGTGAGTGGCCCTGGAAACACCATATATTTT.

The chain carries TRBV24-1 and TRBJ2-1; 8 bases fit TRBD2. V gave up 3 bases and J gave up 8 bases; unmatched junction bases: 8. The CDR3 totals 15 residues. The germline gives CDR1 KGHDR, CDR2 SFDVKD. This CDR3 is CATSDRSGGGYEQFF. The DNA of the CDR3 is TGTGCCACCAGTGATCGGAGCGGGGGCGGGTATGAGCAGTTCTTC.

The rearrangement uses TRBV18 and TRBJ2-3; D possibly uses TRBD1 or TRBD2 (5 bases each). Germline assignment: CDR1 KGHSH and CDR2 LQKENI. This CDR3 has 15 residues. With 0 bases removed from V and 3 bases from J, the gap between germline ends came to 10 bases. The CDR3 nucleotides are TGTGCCAGCTCACCACCGAGTGGGGGTACAGATACGCAGTATTTT. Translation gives CASSPPSGGTDTQYF.

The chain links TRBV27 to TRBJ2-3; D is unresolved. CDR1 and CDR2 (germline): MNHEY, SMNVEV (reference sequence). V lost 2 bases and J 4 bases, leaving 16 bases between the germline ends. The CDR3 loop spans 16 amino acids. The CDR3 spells CASSLRNPSRADTQYF. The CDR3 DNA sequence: TGTGCCAGCAGTTTACGGAACCCCTCTAGGGCAGATACGCAGTATTTT.

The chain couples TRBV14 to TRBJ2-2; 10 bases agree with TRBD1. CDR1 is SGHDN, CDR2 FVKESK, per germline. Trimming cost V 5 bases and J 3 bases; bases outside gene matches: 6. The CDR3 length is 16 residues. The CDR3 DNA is TGTGCCAGCAGCATACGACAGGGGGCTTACACCGGGGAGCTGTTTTTT. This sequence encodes CASSIRQGAYTGELFF.

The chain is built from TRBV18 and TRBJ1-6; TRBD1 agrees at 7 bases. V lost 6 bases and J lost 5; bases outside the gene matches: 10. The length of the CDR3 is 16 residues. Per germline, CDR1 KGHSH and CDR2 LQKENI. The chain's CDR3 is CASSHNTGTDNSPLHF. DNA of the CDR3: TGTGCCAGCTCGCACAATACCGGGACAGATAATTCACCCCTCCACTTT.

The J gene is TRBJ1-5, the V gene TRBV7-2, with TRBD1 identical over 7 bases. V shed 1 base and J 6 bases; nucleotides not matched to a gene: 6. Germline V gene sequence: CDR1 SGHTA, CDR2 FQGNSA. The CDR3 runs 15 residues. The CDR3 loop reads CASSLEGGKIQPQHF. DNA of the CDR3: TGTGCCAGCAGCTTAGAAGGGGGCAAGATTCAGCCCCAGCATTTT.

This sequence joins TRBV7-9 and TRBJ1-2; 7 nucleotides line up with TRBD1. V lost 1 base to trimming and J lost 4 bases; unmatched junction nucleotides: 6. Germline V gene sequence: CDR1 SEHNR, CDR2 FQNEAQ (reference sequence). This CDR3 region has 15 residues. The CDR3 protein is CASSLEDRRFYGYTF. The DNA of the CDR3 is TGTGCCAGCAGCTTAGAGGACAGGCGGTTCTATGGCTACACCTTC.

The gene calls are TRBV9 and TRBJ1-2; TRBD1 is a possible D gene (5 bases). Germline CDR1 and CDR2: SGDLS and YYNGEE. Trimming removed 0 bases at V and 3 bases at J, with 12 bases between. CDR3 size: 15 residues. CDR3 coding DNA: TGTGCCAGCAGCGTAGACCCCCAGGGAGACTATGGCTACACCTTC. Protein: CASSVDPQGDYGYTF.

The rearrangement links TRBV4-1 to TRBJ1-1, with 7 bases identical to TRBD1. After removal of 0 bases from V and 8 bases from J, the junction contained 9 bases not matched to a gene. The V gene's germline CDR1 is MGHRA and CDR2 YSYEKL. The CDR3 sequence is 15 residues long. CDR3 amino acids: CASSQEVGQRREAFF. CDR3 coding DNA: TGCGCCAGCAGCCAAGAAGTGGGACAGAGGCGGGAAGCTTTCTTT.

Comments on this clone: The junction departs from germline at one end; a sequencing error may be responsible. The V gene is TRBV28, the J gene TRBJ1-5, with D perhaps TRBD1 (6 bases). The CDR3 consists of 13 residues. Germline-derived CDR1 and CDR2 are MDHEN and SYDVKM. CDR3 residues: CASSRTAHQPQHF. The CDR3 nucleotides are TGTGCCAGCAGTCGGACAGCCCATCAGCCTCAGCATTTT.

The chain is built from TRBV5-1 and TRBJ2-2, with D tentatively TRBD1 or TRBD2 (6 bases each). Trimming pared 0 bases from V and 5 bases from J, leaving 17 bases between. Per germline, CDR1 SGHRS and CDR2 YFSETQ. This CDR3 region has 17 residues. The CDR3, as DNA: TGCGCCAGCAGCTTGGGGGCCGGGGGCCCGGGGACCGGGGAGCTGTTTTTT. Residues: CASSLGAGGPGTGELFF.

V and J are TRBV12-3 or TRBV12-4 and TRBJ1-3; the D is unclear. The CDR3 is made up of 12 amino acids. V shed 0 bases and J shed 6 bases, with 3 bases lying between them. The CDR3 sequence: CASSLAENTIYF. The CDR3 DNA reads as TGTGCCAGCAGTTTAGCGGAAAACACCATATATTTT.

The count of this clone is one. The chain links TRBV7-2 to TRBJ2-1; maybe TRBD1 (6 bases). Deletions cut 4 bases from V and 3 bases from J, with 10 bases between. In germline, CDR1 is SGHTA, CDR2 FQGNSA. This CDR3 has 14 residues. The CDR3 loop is CASSSDRNYNEQFF. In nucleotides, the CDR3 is TGTGCCAGCAGCTCCGACAGGAACTACAATGAGCAGTTCTTC.

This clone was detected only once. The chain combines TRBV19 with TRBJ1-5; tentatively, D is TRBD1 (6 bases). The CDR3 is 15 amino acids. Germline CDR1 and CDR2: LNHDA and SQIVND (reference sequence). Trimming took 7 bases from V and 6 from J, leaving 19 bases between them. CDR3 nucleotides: TGTGCCAGTACCGGCCAAGGGGGGCTGGGTCAGCCCCAGCATTTT. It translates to CASTGQGGLGQPQHF.